Listed below are T cell receptor beta chains from one sample, sequenced in a study of OX40 agonist ivuxolimab in advanced cancers. Assay used: immunoSEQ multiplex PCR; TCRdb lists only in-frame clones, some missing. The profile shows some 50,000 clones, 75% to 85% of them singletons. Source: CD4+ or CD8+ T cells sorted from blood, taken in a trial of the OX40 agonist ivuxolimab. Receptors were obtained from an adult with an advanced solid tumor such as melanoma, head and neck, liver or kidney cancer. Both conserved end residues are part of each CDR3. The order of the fields is D gene, J gene, clone size, V gene, CDR3 DNA, CDR3 protein. A D gene is named only where the DNA matches it firmly. Clone size is not always given. Where it is, it says once, few, many or a class for expanded clones.

NA,TRBJ1-4,NA,TRBV6-1,TGTGCCAGCAGGGGCGCAGGGCCCGGTGAAAAACTGTTTTTT,CASRGAGPGEKLFF
NA,TRBJ2-3,NA,TRBV2,TGTGCCAGCAGTGAAGAAGGGCTCCGCACAGATACGCAGTATTTT,CASSEEGLRTDTQYF
NA,TRBJ2-7,NA,TRBV11-2,TGTGCCAGCAGCTTACAAACAGGAGTTTACGAGCAGTACTTC,CASSLQTGVYEQYF
NA,TRBJ2-7,NA,TRBV11-2,TGTGCCAGCAGCTTAGGGGGCCTTTTGATTCAGCAGTACTTC,CASSLGGLLIQQYF
TRBD2,TRBJ2-7,few,TRBV2,TGTGCCAGCCTGGAGGTAGCGGGGCCCTCCGAGCAGTACTTC,CASLEVAGPSEQYF
NA,TRBJ2-7,NA,TRBV11-3,TGTGCCAGCAGCCCCGGGGCGGAGCCGTACTTC,CASSPGAEPYF
NA,TRBJ2-3,once,TRBV6-4,TGTGCCAGCAGTGAAGGGCAGAGCACAGATACGCAGTATTTT,CASSEGQSTDTQYF
NA,TRBJ2-1,NA,TRBV5-8,TGTGCCAGCAGCTTGTGGCAGTTAGACAATGAGCAGTTCTTC,CASSLWQLDNEQFF
NA,TRBJ2-7,NA,TRBV11-3,TGTGCCAGCAGCTGGCCAGAGAACTACGAGCAGTACTTC,CASSWPENYEQYF
NA,TRBJ1-3,NA,TRBV11-2,TGTGCCAGCAGCTTAGTAGAGGTTAGGAACACCATATATTTT,CASSLVEVRNTIYF
NA,TRBJ1-2,NA,TRBV6-1,TGTGCCAGCAGTGAATGGGCAGCTGGCTACACCTTC,CASSEWAAGYTF
TRBD2,TRBJ2-7,few,TRBV5-5,TGTGCCAGCAGCTTGGTCGGGGGGTACGAGCAGTACTTC,CASSLVGGYEQYF
NA,TRBJ2-7,once,TRBV7-2,TGTGCCAGCAGCTTATCCCCCTGGAGCCGCTACGAGCAGTACTTC,CASSLSPWSRYEQYF
NA,TRBJ2-1,once,TRBV7-8,TGTGCCAGCAGCGAGGGCGCTTCTAGCTCCTACAATGAGCAGTTCTTC,CASSEGASSSYNEQFF